This passage covers 6 T cell receptor beta chains from one sample sequenced in a study of blood T cell repertoires in COVID-19. Data came from immunoSEQ multiplex PCR; TCRdb stores just in-frame clones and leaves some out. Altogether about 110,000 clones are present, more than 70% being singletons, with the ten largest covering around 6.5%. Sequenced material: peripheral blood. The receptors were gathered from a man aged 45-60 years with active or convalescent COVID-19.

This CDR3 reads CASSEPPPRRGNEQFF. The CDR3 DNA sequence: TGTGCCAGCAGTGAGCCTCCCCCTCGGCGAGGCAATGAGCAGTTCTTC. This chain joins TRBV6-2 or TRBV6-3 and TRBJ2-1; D call uncertain. This CDR3 has 16 residues. Trimming shortened V by 5 bases and J by 6 bases, and 20 bases separated the two germline ends. The germline V gene encodes CDR1 MNHEY and CDR2 SVGEGT.

The rearrangement links TRBV19 to TRBJ2-1, with D possibly TRBD1 on 5 matching bases. The germline V and J ends were trimmed by 3 bases and 5 bases, with 8 bases remaining between them. This CDR3 spans 13 amino acids. Germline V gene sequence: CDR1 LNHDA, CDR2 SQIVND (reference sequence). DNA of the CDR3: TGTGCCAGTAGTATGGGGCAAAACAATGAGCAGTTCTTC. Translation: CASSMGQNNEQFF.

This clone was seen a single time. The gene calls are TRBV7-2 and TRBJ2-1; 12 bases match TRBD2. J lost 9 bases, V lost 4 bases, and 10 bases had no gene match. The CDR3 has 16 residues. Germline values: CDR1 SGHTA, CDR2 FQGNSA. CDR3 amino acids: CASSSIILAGGSEQFF. In nucleotides, the CDR3 is TGTGCCAGCAGCTCTATCATCCTAGCGGGAGGGTCTGAGCAGTTCTTC.

This rearrangement joins TRBV5-1 to TRBJ2-5; no clear D. Germline CDR1 reads SGHRS; CDR2 reads YFSETQ. The CDR3 length is 14 residues. Trimming pared 7 bases from V and 4 bases from J, leaving 17 bases between. The CDR3 loop is CASGSEDGRETQYF. CDR3 DNA: TGCGCCAGCGGCTCTGAAGATGGGCGAGAGACCCAGTACTTC.

The V gene is TRBV11-2, the J gene TRBJ1-2; D not resolved. V lost 3 bases and J lost 6, with 11 bases in between. The CDR3 consists of 13 residues. The germline V gene encodes CDR1 SGHAT and CDR2 FQNNGV. CDR3 sequence (DNA): TGTGCCAGCAGCTTCTACGACACCGATGGCTACACCTTC. Amino acids: CASSFYDTDGYTF.

The chain couples TRBV6-6 to TRBJ2-3; D gene ambiguous. V lost 5 bases to trimming and J lost 2 bases, with 17 bases between them. Looked up from germline, CDR1 is MNHNY and CDR2 is SVGAGI (reference sequence). The CDR3 extends over 16 amino acids. As DNA, the CDR3 is TGTGCCAGCAGTCCCCTCTCCCGGAGACCCACAGATACGCAGTATTTT. Its protein product is CASSPLSRRPTDTQYF.